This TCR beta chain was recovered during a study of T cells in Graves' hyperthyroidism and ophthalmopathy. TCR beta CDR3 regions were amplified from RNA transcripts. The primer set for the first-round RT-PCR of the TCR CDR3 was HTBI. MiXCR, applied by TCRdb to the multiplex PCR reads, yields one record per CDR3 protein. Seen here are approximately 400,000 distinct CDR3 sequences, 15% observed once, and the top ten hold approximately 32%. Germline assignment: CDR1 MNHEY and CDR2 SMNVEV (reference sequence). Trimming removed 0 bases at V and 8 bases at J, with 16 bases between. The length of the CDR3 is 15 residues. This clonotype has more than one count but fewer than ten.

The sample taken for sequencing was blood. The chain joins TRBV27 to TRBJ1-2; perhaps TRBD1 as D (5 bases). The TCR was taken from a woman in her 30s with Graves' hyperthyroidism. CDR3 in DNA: TGTGCCAGCAGTTTATCTTGGGGCGCCTGGGGCGGCTACACCTTC. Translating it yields CASSLSWGAWGGYTF.